Below, 24 T cell receptor beta chains from the same sample are listed, as sequenced in a study of Graves' ophthalmopathy and Graves' hyperthyroidism. Using RNA transcripts, the TCR beta CDR3 regions were amplified. An opening RT-PCR round employed HTBI primers and preceded a second-round multiplex PCR. TCRdb redid the calling of the multiplex PCR reads with MiXCR, one entry per CDR3 protein. This table has roughly 1.1 million distinct CDR3 sequences, less than 45% appearing once. Source material: peripheral blood or thyroid tissue (not recorded which). These receptors came from an adult man with Graves' hyperthyroidism.

This clonotype appeared many times. The chain links TRBV19 to TRBJ1-5; 7 nucleotides match TRBD1. V lost 7 bases, J lost 4 bases, and 7 bases stayed unmatched. CDR1 and CDR2 from the germline V gene are LNHDA and SQIVND (reference sequence). The CDR3 runs 14 residues. The CDR3 protein is CASNPTGRNQPQHF. In DNA, the CDR3 is TGTGCCAGTAATCCGACAGGGAGGAATCAGCCCCAGCATTTT.

The J gene is TRBJ2-5, the V gene TRBV7-2; TRBD2 aligns across 11 bases. Trimming cost V 5 bases and J 5 bases; bases outside gene matches: 10. The CDR3 covers 16 residues. Germline loops: CDR1 SGHTA, CDR2 FQGNSA. The CDR3 DNA sequence: TGTGCCAGCAGCCGGGGGGTTTCTAGCGGGGGGGAGACCCAGTACTTC. Translated: CASSRGVSSGGETQYF.

This clonotype was counted many times. The rearrangement uses TRBV27 and TRBJ2-6; D uncertain. There are 15 residues in the CDR3. Germline V gene data show CDR1 as MNHEY and CDR2 as SMNVEV (reference sequence). V dropped 8 bases and J dropped 2 bases, with 13 bases sitting between them. This chain's CDR3 is CASAAVGPGANVLTF. Written as DNA, the CDR3 is TGTGCCAGCGCCGCTGTGGGTCCTGGGGCCAACGTCCTGACTTTC.

The chain couples TRBV7-9 to TRBJ1-5; D uncertain. Trimming shortened V by 1 base and J by 2 bases, and 12 bases separated the two germline ends. Germline V gene lookup returns CDR1 SEHNR and CDR2 FQNEAQ (reference sequence). The CDR3 spans 16 residues. CDR3 coding DNA: TGTGCCAGCAGCTTAGGTAGGCTTGGGGGCAATCAGCCCCAGCATTTT. Translating it yields CASSLGRLGGNQPQHF.

The rearrangement joins TRBV6-2 or TRBV6-3 to TRBJ2-7; 8 nucleotides agree with TRBD1. CDR1 and CDR2 (germline): MNHEY, SVGEGT. The CDR3 is 15 amino acids. V lost 8 bases, J lost 1 base, and 10 bases stayed unmatched. CDR3 residues: CASRRETGDSYEQYF. DNA for the CDR3: TGTGCCAGCCGCCGCGAGACAGGGGATTCCTACGAGCAGTACTTC.

V usage is TRBV7-3 and J usage is TRBJ2-5; TRBD1 or TRBD2 may be the D gene (5 bases each). This CDR3 is built from 15 residues. Trimming removed 3 bases at V and 1 base at J, with 12 bases between. Germline values: CDR1 SGHTA, CDR2 FQGTGA. The CDR3 region is CASSLDEGTQETQYF. Written as DNA, the CDR3 is TGTGCCAGCAGCTTGGACGAGGGGACCCAAGAGACCCAGTACTTC.

This clonotype was found many times. CDR3 loop: CASSQGQGLVAFF. The CDR3 DNA sequence: TGCGCCAGCAGCCAAGGGCAGGGCCTAGTGGCTTTCTTT. The genes are TRBV4-3 and TRBJ1-1, with TRBD1 as a possible D gene (5 bases). This CDR3 region has 13 residues. Germline-derived CDR1 and CDR2 are LGHNA and YSLEER. V lost 1 base and J 11 bases, leaving 14 bases between the germline ends.

The sample holds many counts of this clonotype. V gene TRBV7-2 combines with J gene TRBJ1-2, with 12 positions matching TRBD1. The CDR3 contains 15 residues. The V gene's germline CDR1 is SGHTA and CDR2 FQGNSA. The J segment lost 7 bases and the V segment lost 6 bases, leaving 9 bases of the junction unmatched. CDR3 sequence reads: CASRSGGTGGLGYTF. CDR3 bases: TGTGCCAGCAGGAGCGGCGGGACAGGGGGCCTTGGCTACACCTTC.

Many counts were recorded for this clonotype. The V gene is TRBV20-1, the J gene TRBJ2-5; D unclear. The CDR3 spans 13 residues. CDR1 is DFQATT, CDR2 SNEGSKA, per germline (reference sequence). V shed 0 bases and J shed 3 bases, with 8 bases lying between them. The CDR3 DNA follows: TGCAGTGCTAGAGACGGCATAGAAGAGACCCAGTACTTC. This gives the protein CSARDGIEETQYF.

This clonotype was counted a few times. V usage is TRBV13 and J usage is TRBJ1-2; D remains ambiguous. The CDR3 is 15 residues long. Germline assignment: CDR1 PRHDT and CDR2 FYEKMQ (reference sequence). Trimming removed 4 bases from V and 1 base from J, with 13 bases in between. CDR3 DNA: TGTGCCAGCAGCTCGGCCGGTTGGGATAACTATGGCTACACCTTC. Translated, it gives CASSSAGWDNYGYTF. The whole variable domain, filled in from reference TRBV13 and TRBJ1-2, reads AAGVIQSPRHLIKEKRETATLKCYPIPRHDTVYWYQQGPGQDPQFLISFYEKMQSDKGSIPDRFSAQQFSDYHSELNMSSLELGDSALYFCASSSAGWDNYGYTFGSGTRLTVV.

V is TRBV10-2 and J is TRBJ2-2; TRBD2 is a possible D gene (6 bases). Germline V gene sequence: CDR1 WSHSY, CDR2 SAAADI. The V gene lost 2 bases and the J gene lost 6 bases, with 13 bases spanning the gap. The CDR3 totals 15 residues. This chain's CDR3 is CASSEPDGEAGELFF. CDR3 coding DNA: TGCGCCAGCAGTGAGCCCGACGGGGAGGCCGGGGAGCTGTTTTTT.

This clonotype has at least ten counts. CDR3 sequence: CASSISPTGTENGYTF. CDR3 in DNA: TGTGCCAGTAGTATATCTCCGACAGGGACAGAGAATGGCTACACCTTC. The V and J genes are TRBV19 and TRBJ1-2, with 7 bases lining up with TRBD1. The CDR3 runs to 16 residues. V lost 2 bases to trimming and J lost 6 bases; unmatched junction nucleotides: 12. The germline gives CDR1 LNHDA, CDR2 SQIVND (reference sequence).

V usage is TRBV12-3 or TRBV12-4 and J usage is TRBJ1-5, with TRBD1 as a possible D gene (5 bases). This CDR3 has 14 amino acids. The germline V and J ends were trimmed by 0 bases and 11 bases, with 14 bases remaining between them. In DNA form, the CDR3 reads TGTGCCAGCAGTTTAGCGACGGGGGGGGAGACCCAGCATTTT. It is translated as CASSLATGGETQHF.

The chain employs TRBV28 and TRBJ1-5; the match to TRBD1 covers 8 bases. The V segment lost 6 bases and the J segment 3 bases; nucleotides outside the gene matches: 7. Germline loops: CDR1 MDHEN, CDR2 SYDVKM. The length of the CDR3 is 15 residues. CDR3 coding DNA: TGTGCCAGCAGAACCGGGACAGGAGACAATCAGCCCCAGCATTTT. Translation gives CASRTGTGDNQPQHF.

This clonotype was picked up one time. The chain couples TRBV12-3 or TRBV12-4 to TRBJ2-7; the D gene is possibly TRBD2 (6 bases). The V end lost 10 bases, the J end lost 12 bases, and 13 bases lay between the germline ends. The CDR3 runs 9 residues. CDR3: CATGGRVYF. For the CDR3, the DNA is TGTGCCACCGGGGGACGTGTGTACTTC.

This clonotype showed up many times. The chain links TRBV20-1 to TRBJ2-7, with 9 bases matching TRBD1. J was trimmed by 3 bases and V by 0 bases; bases with no gene match: 3. In germline, CDR1 is DFQATT, CDR2 SNEGSKA (reference sequence). The CDR3 spans 14 residues. CDR3 region: CSARDRDRDYEQYF. The CDR3 nucleotides are TGCAGTGCTAGAGATAGGGACAGGGACTACGAGCAGTACTTC.

V is TRBV5-6 and J is TRBJ1-2; 9 bases align to TRBD1. V shed 4 bases and J 2 bases; nucleotides not matched to a gene: 6. The CDR3 is 15 residues long. CDR1 and CDR2 from the germline V gene are SGHDT and YYEEEE. DNA of the CDR3: TGTGCCAGCAGCCTTACAGGGGGCCTAAACTATGGCTACACCTTC. Protein: CASSLTGGLNYGYTF.

In its sample, this clonotype was seen a few times. The chain uses TRBV12-5 and TRBJ2-2, with D unresolved. CDR1 and CDR2 (germline): LGHNT, FRNRAP. The CDR3 loop spans 13 amino acids. V was trimmed by 6 bases and J by 1 base, leaving 6 bases between them. CDR3 sequence (DNA): TGTGCTAGTGGACGTATGAACACCGGGGAGCTGTTTTTT. Translation: CASGRMNTGELFF.

The sample holds many counts of this clonotype. The J gene is TRBJ1-5, the V gene TRBV10-3, with D perhaps matching TRBD1 (5 bases). This CDR3 has 15 amino acids. V was trimmed by 3 bases and J by 3 bases, leaving 12 bases between them. Per germline, CDR1 ENHRY and CDR2 SYGVKD. This CDR3 is CAISDPGLPNQPQHF. CDR3 sequence (DNA): TGTGCCATCAGTGACCCGGGACTCCCCAATCAGCCCCAGCATTTT.

The V gene is TRBV10-3, the J gene TRBJ1-1, with 7 bases matching TRBD1. The germline V gene has CDR1 ENHRY and CDR2 SYGVKD. Unmatched junction bases numbered 4, after V lost 1 base and J lost 5 bases. This CDR3 region has 14 residues. This chain's CDR3 is CAISEFQGQTEAFF. The CDR3 region has the DNA TGTGCCATCAGTGAGTTCCAGGGACAGACTGAAGCTTTCTTT.

This clonotype was counted at least ten times. Here the CDR3 DNA reads TGTGCCAGCAGTGATCAGGGGGTACTAGCGGGCCAAGAGACCCAGTACTTC. Translated: CASSDQGVLAGQETQYF. V is TRBV25-1 and J is TRBJ2-5, with 9 bases lining up with TRBD2. The V segment lost 3 bases and the J segment 1 base; nucleotides outside the gene matches: 9. The CDR3 contains 17 residues. In germline, CDR1 is MGHDK, CDR2 SYGVNS.

V and J are TRBV19 and TRBJ2-6; D could derive from TRBD1 or TRBD2 (5 bases each). The germline V and J ends were trimmed by 0 bases and 4 bases, with 16 bases remaining between them. Germline V CDR1 and CDR2: LNHDA, SQIVND (reference sequence). The CDR3 is 18 amino acids. The CDR3 coding sequence is TGTGCCAGTAGTATAGAGGGGGTGGGAGCTCTGGGGGCCAACGTCCTGACTTTC. This translates into CASSIEGVGALGANVLTF.

This clonotype was counted many times. The chain uses TRBV29-1 and TRBJ1-1; maybe TRBD1 (6 bases). Trimming cost V 7 bases and J 6 bases, with 15 bases left between them. The CDR3 length is 12 residues. Germline assignment: CDR1 SQVTM and CDR2 ANQGSEA. The CDR3 coding sequence is TGCAGCGCCGGACAGTCAGACCCTGAAGCTTTCTTT. It yields the protein CSAGQSDPEAFF.

This clonotype appeared many times. The genes are TRBV7-9 and TRBJ1-1; D is unresolved. Germline V CDR1 and CDR2: SEHNR, FQNEAQ (reference sequence). This CDR3 region has 13 residues. The ends were cut back, 3 bases at V and 6 bases at J, with 11 bases in the middle. The CDR3 spells CASSFEGFAEAFF. The CDR3 DNA is TGTGCCAGCAGCTTTGAGGGTTTTGCTGAAGCTTTCTTT.